This T cell receptor (beta chain) is drawn from a study of T cells after yellow fever vaccination. Study conclusions and caveats: It was the secondary response that reached its peak faster, day 5 versus 15, but it was weaker. Most clones from primary vaccination resurfaced after the booster (96% CD4, over 75% CD8).

This clonotype came up a few times. Its specificity is not known. TCRdb passed the 5' RACE reads through MiXCR, listing each CDR3 protein once. The data hold some 550,000 distinct CDR3 sequences, with less than 20% observed a single time. CDR3 length: 15 amino acids. V was clipped by 5 bases and J by 4 bases, with 14 bases between them. V and J are TRBV12-3 or TRBV12-4 and TRBJ2-2; possibly TRBD1 or TRBD2 for D (7 bases each). The sequence came from a man aged 25-45 years who received the YFV17D yellow fever vaccine. Sequencing was performed on PBMCs, taken 15 days after the yellow fever booster vaccination. The CDR3 spells CASSPGGGLTGELFF. The CDR3 DNA is TGTGCCAGCAGTCCAGGGGGAGGGCTCACCGGGGAGCTGTTTTTT.